This TCR beta chain appears in the sequencing data of a study of CD8 T cells in Susac syndrome. RNA amounts of about 0.5 to 1 ug underwent reverse transcription with random hexamers. In TCRdb, the immunoSEQ multiplex PCR reads were re-called with MiXCR into one record per CDR3 protein. The sample records about 23,000 distinct CDR3 sequences, 90% to 95% being singletons. The authors negatively isolated CD8+ and CD4+ T cells and FACS-enriched TEMRA cells. Looked up from germline, CDR1 is LNHNV and CDR2 is YYDKDF (reference sequence). This CDR3 is built from 16 residues. V gave up 5 bases and J gave up 7 bases, with 22 bases separating them.

Specimen: CD8+ T cells from PBMCs. The chain recombines TRBV15 with TRBJ2-3; the D gene is possibly TRBD2 (5 bases). The clonotype was recovered from a human donor with Susac syndrome. CDR3 region: CATSERARAERNTQYF. Here the CDR3 DNA reads TGTGCCACCAGCGAGAGAGCACGAGCGGAACGGAATACGCAGTATTTT.